The 21 T cell receptor beta chains given below trace back to one sample, sequenced in a study of control samples from healthy donors and cancer patients. Produced via immunoSEQ multiplex PCR; TCRdb's table is partial and in-frame only. Of about 180,000 clones in the sample, 94% are singletons; the top ten hold about 1.4%. The sequenced sample was blood. The receptors were sampled from a young woman in good health.

V and J are TRBV5-4 and TRBJ1-2; D gene unclear. Germline-derived CDR1 and CDR2 are SGHNT and YYREEE (reference sequence). V shed 0 bases and J shed 8 bases, with 14 bases lying between them. The CDR3 is made up of 14 amino acids. CDR3: CASSLEGLEAGYTF. Here the CDR3 DNA reads TGTGCCAGCAGCTTGGAGGGCCTCGAGGCCGGCTACACCTTC.

V gene TRBV18 combines with J gene TRBJ2-1; tentative D call: TRBD2 (6 bases). The CDR3 length is 16 residues. Per germline, CDR1 KGHSH and CDR2 LQKENI. V was pared by 2 bases and J by 0 bases, with 11 bases between. CDR3 in amino acids: CASSPLGGTSYNEQFF. CDR3 DNA sequence: TGTGCCAGCTCACCATTGGGGGGAACCTCCTACAATGAGCAGTTCTTC. Full variable domain (outside the CDR3, taken from reference TRBV18 and TRBJ2-1): NAGVMQNPRHLVRRRGQEARLRCSPMKGHSHVYWYRQLPEEGLKFMVYLQKENIIDESGMPKERFSAEFPKEGPSILRIQQVVRGDSAAYFCASSPLGGTSYNEQFFGPGTRLTVL.

V and J are TRBV9 and TRBJ1-1; D not resolved. Trimming removed 0 bases at V and 1 base at J, with 4 bases between. CDR1 and CDR2 from the germline V gene are SGDLS and YYNGEE. This CDR3 region has 13 residues. The CDR3 loop reads CASSVEPNTEAFF. CDR3 DNA: TGTGCCAGCAGCGTAGAACCGAACACTGAAGCTTTCTTT.

This clone has just one count. The chain links TRBV5-5 to TRBJ2-5; 11 bases agree with TRBD2. Germline CDR1 is SGHKS and CDR2 is YYEKEE (reference sequence). V gave up 1 base and J gave up 1 base; unmatched junction bases: 15. The CDR3 is 20 residues long. CDR3 protein: CASSLIDFGLAGGPQETQYF. The CDR3 DNA reads TGTGCCAGCAGCTTGATTGATTTTGGTCTAGCGGGAGGTCCCCAAGAGACCCAGTACTTC.

The chain couples TRBV5-6 to TRBJ1-2; 11 bases map to TRBD1. Germline CDR1 SGHDT, CDR2 YYEEEE. This CDR3 has 16 amino acids. V gave up 3 bases and J gave up 4 bases; unmatched junction bases: 8. CDR3 in amino acids: CASSSRDRGKTYGYTF. The CDR3 nucleotides are TGTGCCAGCAGCTCTCGGGACAGGGGGAAGACCTATGGCTACACCTTC.

The chain recombines TRBV7-2 with TRBJ1-1, with a tentative D call TRBD1 (5 bases). V shed 0 bases and J shed 6 bases, with 8 bases lying between them. This CDR3 region has 13 residues. The V gene's germline CDR1 is SGHTA and CDR2 FQGNSA. CDR3 in amino acids: CASSLAVGAEAFF. The CDR3 DNA follows: TGTGCCAGCAGCTTAGCGGTGGGGGCTGAAGCTTTCTTT.

This chain joins TRBV2 and TRBJ1-6; 8 bases line up with TRBD1. Germline CDR1 reads SNHLY; CDR2 reads FYNNEI. The ends lost 4 bases at V and 7 bases at J; junction bases unmatched: 6. The CDR3 extends over 15 amino acids. CDR3 region: CASSARTGLNSPLHF. The CDR3 coding sequence is TGTGCCAGCAGTGCGCGGACAGGGCTCAATTCACCCCTCCACTTT.

The chain employs TRBV12-5 and TRBJ1-1; maybe TRBD1 (6 bases). The CDR3 has 15 residues. The germline CDR1 and CDR2 sequences are LGHNT and FRNRAP. V shed 0 bases and J shed 3 bases, with 11 bases lying between them. In nucleotides, the CDR3 is TGTGCTAGTGGTTTGGTACGAACAGGGCACACTGAAGCTTTCTTT. Its protein product is CASGLVRTGHTEAFF.

The chain carries TRBV6-5 and TRBJ1-1; 10 nucleotides match TRBD1. J lost 4 bases, V lost 6 bases, and 2 bases had no gene match. This CDR3 region has 13 residues. The germline gives CDR1 MNHEY, CDR2 SVGAGI. The DNA of the CDR3 is TGTGCCAGCAGCAGACAGGGGGCCACTGAAGCTTTCTTT. It yields the protein CASSRQGATEAFF.

V usage is TRBV7-2 and J usage is TRBJ1-1, with TRBD1 matching over 7 bases. The CDR3 contains 14 residues. Germline loops: CDR1 SGHTA, CDR2 FQGNSA. The V and J ends lost 1 base and 4 bases, in that order; junction bases with no gene match: 3. CDR3 amino acids: CASSLVRGATEAFF. CDR3 coding DNA: TGTGCCAGCAGCTTAGTCAGGGGGGCCACTGAAGCTTTCTTT.

The chain carries TRBV6-2 or TRBV6-3 and TRBJ1-5; maybe TRBD1 (5 bases). V shed 6 bases and J shed 4 bases, with 19 bases lying between them. Germline V gene sequence: CDR1 MNHEY, CDR2 SVGEGT. The CDR3 runs 16 residues. The CDR3: CASSLKWGSYNQPQHF. The CDR3 nucleotides are TGTGCCAGCAGCCTCAAGTGGGGCAGCTATAATCAGCCCCAGCATTTT.

In nucleotides, the CDR3 is TGTGCTAGTGGGGAATCAGGGACCGTAGTTTCACCCCTCCACTTT. It encodes CASGESGTVVSPLHF. This chain connects TRBV12-5 to TRBJ1-6; maybe TRBD1 (5 bases). Trimming pared 6 bases from V and 9 bases from J, leaving 18 bases between. This CDR3 is built from 15 residues. Per germline, CDR1 LGHNT and CDR2 FRNRAP.

The chain recombines TRBV11-3 with TRBJ1-1, with D maybe TRBD1 (6 bases). V lost 5 bases to trimming and J lost 4 bases, with 20 bases between them. This CDR3 comprises 16 residues. Germline lookup yields CDR1 SGHNT and CDR2 YENEEA. CDR3 sequence: CASSLLQGTGVTEAFF. CDR3 nucleotides: TGTGCCAGCAGCCTATTACAGGGTACGGGAGTCACTGAAGCTTTCTTT.

The V gene is TRBV5-1, the J gene TRBJ1-1; D possibly corresponds to TRBD1 (6 bases). The V end was cut by 3 bases, the J end by 5 bases, with 8 bases between. CDR3 length equals 12 residues. Germline CDR1 reads SGHRS; CDR2 reads YFSETQ. Here the CDR3 DNA reads TGCGCCAGCAGCTCGCAGGGGACTGAAGCTTTCTTT. This encodes CASSSQGTEAFF.

The CDR3 bases are TGTGCCAGCAGTCCCCTTGGGGCTGAAGCTTTCTTT. Translating it yields CASSPLGAEAFF. The V and J genes are TRBV9 and TRBJ1-1; D ambiguous. CDR1 is SGDLS and CDR2 is YYNGEE in the germline V gene. The CDR3 extends over 12 amino acids. Trimming took 5 bases from V and 6 from J, leaving 11 bases between them.

The chain couples TRBV20-1 to TRBJ1-1; no definite D call. V was trimmed by 5 bases and J by 6 bases, leaving 10 bases between them. This CDR3 has 11 amino acids. Germline CDR1 DFQATT, CDR2 SNEGSKA (reference sequence). The DNA of the CDR3 is TGCAGTGCTCGAAAGGATCCTGAAGCTTTCTTT. Translated: CSARKDPEAFF.

This chain connects TRBV19 to TRBJ2-3; D gene ambiguous. Germline V gene lookup returns CDR1 LNHDA and CDR2 SQIVND (reference sequence). The ends were cut back, 4 bases at V and 4 bases at J, with 9 bases in the middle. The CDR3 spans 13 residues. This CDR3 is CASSKGYPDTQYF. The CDR3 DNA reads TGTGCCAGTAGTAAAGGGTACCCAGATACGCAGTATTTT.

V gene TRBV7-9 combines with J gene TRBJ1-2; D not certain. The CDR3 runs 13 residues. The ends were cut back, 5 bases at V and 6 bases at J, with 13 bases in the middle. Germline loops: CDR1 SEHNR, CDR2 FQNEAQ (reference sequence). The CDR3 spells CASSPGRDDGYTF. CDR3 DNA: TGTGCCAGCAGCCCAGGACGGGATGATGGCTACACCTTC.

The CDR3 here is CASSLLRTEQFF. The CDR3 DNA follows: TGTGCCAGCAGCCTTCTAAGGACTGAGCAGTTCTTC. The J gene is TRBJ2-1, the V gene TRBV3-1 (or the pseudogene TRBV3-2); D not certain. V lost 4 bases, J lost 9 bases, and 10 bases lay in between. This CDR3 has 12 amino acids. Per germline, CDR1 LGHDT and CDR2 YNNKEL (reference sequence).

The chain employs TRBV7-2 and TRBJ1-2, with D uncertain. Germline V gene data show CDR1 as SGHTA and CDR2 as FQGNSA. The length of the CDR3 is 14 residues. The V end was cut by 0 bases, the J end by 0 bases, with 5 bases between. CDR3 sequence (DNA): TGTGCCAGCAGCTTAGCTGCCCCTAACTATGGCTACACCTTC. Residues: CASSLAAPNYGYTF.

V is TRBV28 and J is TRBJ2-7; D is unresolved. V lost 6 bases, J lost 3 bases, and 21 bases lay in between. Germline V gene data show CDR1 as MDHEN and CDR2 as SYDVKM. The CDR3 covers 16 residues. As DNA, the CDR3 is TGTGCCAGCAGCCCGACCGCCCGGCAGACGGGCTACGAGCAGTACTTC. This translates into CASSPTARQTGYEQYF.